This T cell receptor beta chain was sequenced during a study of blood T cells in healthy people across ages. Study-level points and caveats: Possibly confounding the expanded clonotype changes was the fact that donor CMV status was unknown.

In this sample, this clonotype turned up a few times. What it recognizes is unknown. Sample-barcoded 5' priming and a J-beta primer mix drove a second PCR of 7 to 11 cycles. TCRdb used MiXCR to reprocess the 5' RACE reads, holding one entry per CDR3 protein. The profile covers 1.5 million to 2 million distinct CDR3 sequences, with 25% to 30% appearing a single time and about 7.7% taken by the ten largest. The authors extracted at least 5 micrograms of total RNA per sample. The CDR3 is 14 amino acids. After removal of 6 bases from V and 2 bases from J, the junction contained 6 bases not matched to a gene.

The rearrangement joins TRBV12-3 or TRBV12-4 to TRBJ1-1, with 7 bases fitting TRBD1. Sequencing was done on a sample of blood. The receptor was isolated from a woman aged 25-40 years in good health. This CDR3 is CASSTGVRNTEAFF. CDR3 nucleotide sequence: TGTGCCAGCAGCACAGGGGTTCGAAACACTGAAGCTTTCTTT.